The rows below give T cell receptor beta chains drawn from one sample of a study of post-analysis software for immune sequencing data. TCRdb re-called the PCR reads through MiXCR, storing one row per CDR3 protein. Here the sample spans about 540,000 distinct CDR3 sequences, around 36% being singletons. Input material: blood. These TCRs come from a girl under 18 with multiple sclerosis. The CDR3 runs from the conserved cysteine through the conserved F or W. A D gene is named only where the DNA matches it firmly. Not all rows give a size; the values are once, few, many and, for expanded clones, a class.

j_call clone_size d_call v_call cdr3_nt cdr3_aa
TRBJ1-5 few . TRBV4-2 TGTGCCAGCAGCCAAGATAGTCCCGGGCAGCCCCAGCATTTT CASSQDSPGQPQHF
TRBJ2-5 few . TRBV6-1 TGTGCCAGCAGTGAACTTCAAGAGACCCAGTACTTC CASSELQETQYF
TRBJ2-5 . . TRBV3-1 TGTGCCAGCAGCCCCCTCCCGACTAACGAAACTATTCAAGAGACCCAGTACTTC CASSPLPTNETIQETQYF
TRBJ2-3 . TRBD2 TRBV2 TGTGCCAGCAGTGAAACGGCTAGCGGGGGGTTCACAGATACGCAGTATTTT CASSETASGGFTDTQYF
TRBJ1-1 . . TRBV5-1 TGCGCCAGCAGCTTGGCCCTGGGGAGCCTGAACACTGAAGCTTTCTTT CASSLALGSLNTEAFF
TRBJ2-3 few TRBD2 TRBV9 TGTGCCAGCAGCGGCCGGACTAGTGGGGACACAGATACGCAGTATTTT CASSGRTSGDTDTQYF
TRBJ2-2 few . TRBV6-5 TGTGCCAGCAGTTACGGGTTCAGGAACACCGGGGAGCTGTTTTTT CASSYGFRNTGELFF
TRBJ1-1 few . TRBV7-6 TGTGCCAGCAGCGGCTTAGTGACTGAAGCTTTCTTT CASSGLVTEAFF
TRBJ2-5 few TRBD1 TRBV2 TGTGCCAGCAGTCCTCCCGGACAGGGGGCTAGGGAGACCCAGTACTTC CASSPPGQGARETQYF
TRBJ2-3 . . TRBV20-1 TGCAGTGCTAGAAGACATGCCACAGATACGCAGTATTTT CSARRHATDTQYF
TRBJ2-5 . . TRBV29-1 TGCAGCGTTGAAGGTTGGGGCAGGGGAGGAGAGACCCAGTACTTC CSVEGWGRGGETQYF
TRBJ2-3 many . TRBV29-1 TGCAGCGAGCCGACTTATATAGTTACGTGGGCAGATACGCAGTATTTT CSEPTYIVTWADTQYF
TRBJ2-5 . TRBD2 TRBV25-1 TGTGCCAGCACTGCAACCTTAGGACTAGGAGAGACCCAGTACTTC CASTATLGLGETQYF
TRBJ2-7 few . TRBV20-1 TGCAGTGCCTACGGAGGGAGTCCCTTTGTAGGCGAGCAGTACTTC CSAYGGSPFVGEQYF
TRBJ2-5 few . TRBV6-1 TGTGCCAGCAGTGAAGGAGGGACGACCCAGTACTTC CASSEGGTTQYF
TRBJ1-1 few . TRBV5-1 TGCGCCAGCAGCTCCAACGTAGGGCTCTCCACTGAAGCTTTCTTT CASSSNVGLSTEAFF
TRBJ2-3 few . TRBV7-7 TGTGCTAGCAGCTTACTTACCAGGGATACGCAGTATTTT CASSLLTRDTQYF
TRBJ2-5 . . TRBV6-6 TGTGCCAGCAGTTACGAGGGAAGCAGGGAGACCCAGTACTTC CASSYEGSRETQYF
TRBJ1-4 many . TRBV28 TGTGCCAGCGGGTCTGGGGGTGAAAAACTGTTTTTT CASGSGGEKLFF
TRBJ2-5 . . TRBV5-1 TGCGCCAGCAGCTTGGCGCCAGCCCAAGAGACCCAGTACTTC CASSLAPAQETQYF
TRBJ2-2 . . TRBV4-1 TGCGCCAGCTCCGCCGCGGCGAACACCGGGGAGCTGTTTTTT CASSAAANTGELFF
TRBJ2-5 . TRBD2 TRBV11-2 TGTGCCAGCAGCTTGGGAGGGGTGCGGGAGACCCAGTACTTC CASSLGGVRETQYF
TRBJ2-1 . TRBD1 TRBV4-1 TGCGCCAGCAGCCAATTCGGGGACAGGGGACGATCCTACAATGAGCAGTTCTTC CASSQFGDRGRSYNEQFF
TRBJ1-5 few . TRBV6-5 TGTGCCAGCAGTTACTCTATGGGTGTCCAGCCCCAGCATTTT CASSYSMGVQPQHF
TRBJ2-3 . . TRBV29-1 TGCAGCGCCGACCCCATGGATACGCAGTATTTT CSADPMDTQYF
TRBJ2-1 few . TRBV20-1 TGCAGTGCTACCCTAGCGAATGAGCAGTTCTTC CSATLANEQFF
TRBJ2-6 . . TRBV27 TGTGCCAGCAGGATATTTACAGGGTCCGGGGCCAACGTCCTGACTTTC CASRIFTGSGANVLTF
TRBJ2-7 many . TRBV9 TGTGCCAGCAGCTCCGGGACATCGCCCTACGAGCAGTACTTC CASSSGTSPYEQYF
TRBJ2-1 . . TRBV7-3 TGTGCCAGCAGTTACCGGGGTAGCAATGAGCAGTTCTTC CASSYRGSNEQFF
TRBJ2-1 few . TRBV24-1 TGTGCCACCAGTGAGCCCCGCTACAATGAGCAGTTCTTC CATSEPRYNEQFF
TRBJ1-1 . . TRBV5-1 TGCGCCAGCAGCCCACAGGGAGGCGGCACTGAAGCTTTCTTT CASSPQGGGTEAFF
TRBJ2-7 many TRBD1 TRBV6-5 TGTGCCAGCAGCACCGGGACAGGGGGCCTCGAGCAGTACTTC CASSTGTGGLEQYF
TRBJ2-1 few TRBD2 TRBV5-1 TGCGCCAGCAGCTCTAGCGGGGGGGTCAATGAGCAGTTCTTC CASSSSGGVNEQFF
TRBJ2-1 . TRBD2 TRBV9 TGTGCCAGCGAGGCTAGCGGGAGCTACAATGAGCAGTTCTTC CASEASGSYNEQFF
TRBJ2-2 . . TRBV29-1 TGCAGCGTTGCGCACAGGGTGAACACCGGGGAGCTGTTTTTT CSVAHRVNTGELFF
TRBJ2-2 . TRBD1 TRBV7-9 TGTGCCAGCAGCATACAGACAGGGGGCTCGAACACCGGGGAGCTGTTTTTT CASSIQTGGSNTGELFF
TRBJ2-3 . . TRBV5-1 TGCGCCAGCAGCTTGGAGCCCAGGGGCACAGATACGCAGTATTTT CASSLEPRGTDTQYF
TRBJ1-2 many . TRBV5-8 TGTGCCAGCAGCTTGGCAGTCTTAATCAACCTCTATGGCTACACCTTC CASSLAVLINLYGYTF
TRBJ2-7 few TRBD2 TRBV5-1 TGCGCCACCCAAACTTCGAGCGGGGAGAGTTACGAGCAGTACTTC CATQTSSGESYEQYF
TRBJ2-5 few . TRBV7-7 TGTGCTAGCAGCGCACTAGAGGAGGAGACCCAGTACTTC CASSALEEETQYF
TRBJ1-4 . . TRBV20-1 TGCAGTGCTAGGTCCAGGAGGACTAATGAAAAACTGTTTTTT CSARSRRTNEKLFF
TRBJ2-1 few TRBD2 TRBV18 TGTGCCAGCTCACCGAGCGGGGGTAGCTCCTACAATGAGCAGTTCTTC CASSPSGGSSYNEQFF
TRBJ1-4 . TRBD1 TRBV20-1 TGCAGTGCTAGAGATCTGGGGACAGGGATTGTACAACTGTTTTTT CSARDLGTGIVQLFF
TRBJ2-1 . . TRBV3-1 TGTGCCAGCAGCCAAGAGACGGGGCACAATGAGCAGTTCTTC CASSQETGHNEQFF
TRBJ1-2 . . TRBV12-3/TRBV12-4 TGTGCCAGCAGTCCCAACACTTACTATGGCTACACCTTC CASSPNTYYGYTF
TRBJ2-3 many . TRBV7-2 TGTGCCAGCAACCCAACGGGGGTAGGGACGCAGTATTTT CASNPTGVGTQYF
TRBJ2-5 few TRBD1 TRBV5-5 TGTGCCAGCAGCTCCCCAGGGGGCGGAGAGACCCAGTACTTC CASSSPGGGETQYF
TRBJ2-1 . . TRBV6-5 TGTGCCAGCAGTTACTCGAACTTTCGGGATGAGCAGTTCTTC CASSYSNFRDEQFF
TRBJ2-1 few . TRBV20-1 TGCAGTGCTCGATACAGGGCTGGCAATGAGCAGTTCTTC CSARYRAGNEQFF
TRBJ2-3 few TRBD2 TRBV5-8 TGTGCCAGCCTCGGACTAGCAGTCACAGATACGCAGTATTTT CASLGLAVTDTQYF
TRBJ2-5 . . TRBV29-1 TGCAGCGTTGAAGATGAGGCCAGGGACCAGTACTTC CSVEDEARDQYF
TRBJ1-1 . TRBD1 TRBV5-1 TGCGCCAGCAGCTGGAGACAGGGGGCCACTGAAGCTTTCTTT CASSWRQGATEAFF
TRBJ2-5 . TRBD1 TRBV10-3 TGTGCCATCAGAACTACCGGGACAGGGGTGGAGACCCAGTACTTC CAIRTTGTGVETQYF
TRBJ1-3 . . TRBV6-5 TGTGCCAGCAGTTACTTGGCCTCTGGAAACACCATATATTTT CASSYLASGNTIYF
TRBJ1-6 . TRBD1 TRBV5-6 TGTGCCAGCAGCTTCAGACAGGGGCGGAATTCACCCCTCCACTTT CASSFRQGRNSPLHF
TRBJ2-5 . TRBD1 TRBV5-1 TGCGCCAGCAGCTCGACAGGGTCACAAGAGACCCAGTACTTC CASSSTGSQETQYF
TRBJ2-3 . . TRBV10-3 TGTGCCATCAGTGACCAACAGGGTCCAGATACGCAGTATTTT CAISDQQGPDTQYF
TRBJ2-7 few TRBD1 TRBV9 TGTGCCAGCAGCGTAGGAATCGTGGTAAAGGGACAGTACGAGCAGTACTTC CASSVGIVVKGQYEQYF
TRBJ2-6 many . TRBV6-5 TGTGCCAGCAGTTGGCGGAACTCTGGGGCCAACGTCCTGACTTTC CASSWRNSGANVLTF
TRBJ2-3 few TRBD1 TRBV20-1 TGCAGTGCTCTCGGGACAGGGGGCGTAGATACGCAGTATTTT CSALGTGGVDTQYF